These 26 T cell receptor beta chains were all obtained from the same sample, sequenced in a study of cytomegalovirus exposure and HLA in healthy donors. Use of 60 Vbeta and 13 Jbeta primers characterized the PCR. Sequencing used immunoSEQ multiplex PCR; TCRdb keeps in-frame clones, though not all of them. The sample records about 130,000 clones, 65% to 75% being singletons. Material for sequencing was PBMCs. The receptors were sampled from a woman in her forties or fifties in good health and CMV-seropositive.

The chain carries TRBV29-1 and TRBJ2-7; D perhaps matches TRBD2 (5 bases). Trimming shortened V by 8 bases and J by 4 bases, and 18 bases separated the two germline ends. Germline CDR1 and CDR2: SQVTM and ANQGSEA. The CDR3 runs to 13 residues. For the CDR3, the DNA is TGCAGCACGCTGCGACCGCCGGGGTACGAGCAGTACTTC. Its protein product is CSTLRPPGYEQYF.

The V gene is TRBV4-1, the J gene TRBJ2-1; tentative D call: TRBD2 (5 bases). Germline V lookup: CDR1 MGHRA, CDR2 YSYEKL. Trimming pared 1 base from V and 9 bases from J, leaving 13 bases between. This CDR3 is built from 14 residues. The CDR3: CASSQAGSRGEQFF. CDR3 DNA: TGCGCCAGCAGCCAAGCGGGGTCTCGGGGTGAGCAGTTCTTC.

The chain recombines TRBV7-9 with TRBJ1-2; no clear D. V lost 0 bases and J lost 5, with 16 bases in between. The length of the CDR3 is 16 residues. The germline V gene has CDR1 SEHNR and CDR2 FQNEAQ (reference sequence). CDR3 in amino acids: CASSLAIGGSAYGYTF. The DNA for the CDR3 is TGTGCCAGCAGCTTAGCGATTGGCGGATCGGCTTATGGCTACACCTTC.

The chain links TRBV19 to TRBJ2-2; TRBD1 matches at 9 bases. CDR1 is LNHDA and CDR2 is SQIVND in the germline V gene (reference sequence). V shed 1 base and J 6 bases; nucleotides not matched to a gene: 6. The CDR3 length is 16 residues. CDR3 bases: TGTGCCAGTAGTATAGGGGACAGGGAGGGTGCCGGGGAGCTGTTTTTT. Protein product: CASSIGDREGAGELFF.

The rearrangement joins TRBV2 to TRBJ2-5; the match to TRBD2 covers 12 bases. Germline CDR1 SNHLY, CDR2 FYNNEI. This CDR3 is 14 amino acids long. J was trimmed by 6 bases and V by 10 bases; bases with no gene match: 9. CDR3: CATHRTSGEQTQYF. CDR3 DNA: TGTGCCACCCATCGGACTAGCGGGGAACAGACCCAGTACTTC.

This clone appeared once. The gene calls are TRBV5-8 and TRBJ2-2; 7 nucleotides align to TRBD2. Germline lookup yields CDR1 SGHTS and CDR2 YDEGEE. With 4 bases clipped from V and 3 bases from J, the junction kept 6 bases outside the gene matches. This CDR3 is 15 amino acids long. DNA for the CDR3: TGTGCCAGCAGCGGGTATGGGAGGGACACCGGGGAGCTGTTTTTT. Protein product: CASSGYGRDTGELFF. The full variable domain, with the rest looked up from reference TRBV5-8 and TRBJ2-2, is EAGVTQSPTHLIKTRGQQATLRCSPISGHTSVYWYQQALGLGLQFLLWYDEGEERNRGNFPPRFSGRQFPNYSSELNVNALELEDSALYLCASSGYGRDTGELFFGEGSRLTVL.

The rearrangement uses TRBV6-5 and TRBJ2-5; 10 bases align to TRBD1. The germline V gene has CDR1 MNHEY and CDR2 SVGAGI. The CDR3 is 15 residues long. J lost 3 bases, V lost 3 bases, and 4 bases had no gene match. The CDR3 reads CASSYGQGDKETQYF. The CDR3, as DNA: TGTGCCAGCAGTTATGGACAGGGGGATAAAGAGACCCAGTACTTC.

DNA of the CDR3: TGTGCCTGGAGTACGACAGGAGTCGAGACCCAGTACTTC. Translated: CAWSTTGVETQYF. The chain is built from TRBV30 and TRBJ2-5, with D tentatively TRBD1 (6 bases). The CDR3 consists of 13 residues. The V end lost 2 bases, the J end lost 5 bases, and 12 bases lay between the germline ends. The V gene's germline CDR1 is GTSNPN and CDR2 SVGIG (reference sequence).

This clone was detected once. The CDR3 nucleotides are TGCGCCAGCAGCTTGGTGACTAGCTCCTACAATGAGCAGTTCTTC. Translation: CASSLVTSSYNEQFF. The chain recombines TRBV5-1 with TRBJ2-1; D might be TRBD2 (6 bases). Germline values: CDR1 SGHRS, CDR2 YFSETQ. This CDR3 spans 15 amino acids. Trimming took off 0 bases at V and 0 bases at J, with 7 bases between the two ends.

The rearrangement uses TRBV6-5 and TRBJ1-2; TRBD1 matches at 8 bases. Germline CDR1 MNHEY, CDR2 SVGAGI. V lost 2 bases to trimming and J lost 6 bases; unmatched junction nucleotides: 5. The CDR3 is 14 residues long. DNA of the CDR3: TGTGCCAGCAGTTACCAAACGGGACAGGATGGCTACACCTTC. Amino acids: CASSYQTGQDGYTF.

This sequence joins TRBV4-3 and TRBJ1-2; TRBD1 agrees at 9 bases. Germline CDR1 and CDR2: LGHNA and YSLEER. This CDR3 has 18 residues. With 0 bases clipped from V and 8 bases from J, the junction kept 16 bases outside the gene matches. The CDR3 nucleotides are TGCGCCAGCAGCCAAGATGTAGGCGGACAGGGGATGAAGGACGGCTACACCTTC. Protein sequence: CASSQDVGGQGMKDGYTF.

The chain has TRBV6-6 and TRBJ2-7; 7 bases match TRBD1. The CDR3 is 15 residues long. After removal of 7 bases from V and 2 bases from J, the junction contained 11 bases not matched to a gene. From germline, CDR1 is MNHNY and CDR2 SVGAGI (reference sequence). The CDR3 region has the DNA TGTGCCAGCACACTCGACAGGGCTCCACCCTACGAGCAGTACTTC. This codes for CASTLDRAPPYEQYF.

This rearrangement joins TRBV5-1 to TRBJ2-5; D remains ambiguous. The CDR3 consists of 14 residues. Germline assignment: CDR1 SGHRS and CDR2 YFSETQ. Trimming cost V 1 base and J 5 bases, with 12 bases left between them. In DNA, the CDR3 is TGCGCCAGCAGCTTGCCCGCTGCTACTGAGACCCAGTACTTC. This encodes CASSLPAATETQYF.

This chain connects TRBV19 to TRBJ2-5; 7 bases are a match to TRBD1. There are 13 residues in the CDR3. Germline V gives CDR1 LNHDA, CDR2 SQIVND (reference sequence). The trim removed 4 bases at V and 7 bases at J, leaving 6 bases unmatched. DNA for the CDR3: TGTGCCAGTAGTACGGACAGGTCGCGGACCCAGTACTTC. Translating gives CASSTDRSRTQYF.

Only a few counts were recorded for this clone. The rearrangement links TRBV6-5 to TRBJ1-1, with D unclear. The ends were cut back, 5 bases at V and 0 bases at J, with 13 bases in the middle. This CDR3 has 15 amino acids. Germline lookup yields CDR1 MNHEY and CDR2 SVGAGI. DNA for the CDR3: TGTGCCAGCAGTAACCCAGCGTTATTGAACACTGAAGCTTTCTTT. This gives the protein CASSNPALLNTEAFF.

About this clone itself: Because the CDR3 is missing its conserved closing phenylalanine or tryptophan, this is likely a read error. Because the CDR3's place on the DNA is in doubt, the DNA is left out and the CDR3 is given as listed by TCRdb. This chain links TRBV14 with TRBJ1-5. The CDR3 contains 12 residues when both ends are counted. CDR1 is SGHDN, CDR2 FVKESK, per germline. The CDR3 reads CASSQAGNSLMS.

The rearrangement joins TRBV6-1 to TRBJ2-7; 9 nucleotides line up with TRBD1. Trimming took 6 bases from V and 1 from J; bases not matched to a gene: 7. The CDR3 totals 15 residues. Germline CDR1 is MNHNS and CDR2 is SASEGT. This chain's CDR3 is CASRAGTGISYEQYF. CDR3 nucleotide sequence: TGTGCCAGCAGAGCCGGGACAGGGATTTCCTACGAGCAGTACTTC.

The chain carries TRBV11-3 and TRBJ2-2; D unclear. V was pared by 2 bases and J by 7 bases, with 11 bases between. CDR3 size: 14 residues. Germline CDR1 is SGHNT and CDR2 is YENEEA. The DNA for the CDR3 is TGTGCCAGCAGCTTATCAGGAAGCAACGGGGAGCTGTTTTTT. This gives the protein CASSLSGSNGELFF.

This clone has a single count. CDR3 in amino acids: CASSSPGISGGGYTF. For the CDR3, the DNA is TGTGCCAGCAGCTCACCTGGGATTTCCGGAGGTGGCTACACCTTC. The rearrangement joins TRBV7-6 to TRBJ1-2, with D unresolved. This CDR3 is built from 15 residues. V lost 4 bases and J 7 bases, leaving 19 bases between the germline ends. Germline assignment: CDR1 SGHVS and CDR2 FNYEAQ.

V and J are TRBV2 and TRBJ2-4; D might be TRBD1 (6 bases). This CDR3 has 15 amino acids. CDR1 is SNHLY, CDR2 FYNNEI, per germline. V was shortened by 6 bases and J by 1 base, with 13 bases between the two germline ends. The CDR3 region has the DNA TGTGCCAGCAGCCCTGTGACAGGTGCCAAAAACATTCAGTACTTC. Its translation: CASSPVTGAKNIQYF.

The rearrangement joins TRBV7-9 to TRBJ2-3; perhaps TRBD2 as D (6 bases). V was pared by 0 bases and J by 8 bases, with 12 bases between. The CDR3 totals 14 residues. Per the germline V gene, CDR1 is SEHNR and CDR2 is FQNEAQ (reference sequence). As DNA, the CDR3 is TGTGCCAGCAGCTTAGCTGGCGGGGCCGGTACGCAGTATTTT. It codes for CASSLAGGAGTQYF.

The rearrangement uses TRBV5-1 and TRBJ2-1; perhaps TRBD2 as D (6 bases). Germline CDR1 reads SGHRS; CDR2 reads YFSETQ. The CDR3 totals 15 residues. Trimming removed 0 bases from V and 9 bases from J, with 16 bases in between. Written as DNA, the CDR3 is TGCGCCAGCAGCTTGGAAGGTAGGGACTTGGGTGAGCAGTTCTTC. Amino acids: CASSLEGRDLGEQFF.

This clone was seen only once. This chain links TRBV15 with TRBJ2-3; 8 bases map to TRBD2. This CDR3 has 16 amino acids. Germline loops: CDR1 LNHNV, CDR2 YYDKDF (reference sequence). J gave up 2 bases and V 7 bases, and 11 bases lay outside the gene matches. This CDR3 is CATTGGRGDYTDTQYF. DNA of the CDR3: TGTGCCACCACTGGGGGGCGGGGGGACTACACAGATACGCAGTATTTT.

This clone is termed medium-sized. The CDR3 here is CASTAQGATNEKLFF. The CDR3 DNA is TGTGCCAGCACGGCTCAGGGGGCAACTAATGAAAAACTGTTTTTT. The chain combines TRBV6-1 with TRBJ1-4; TRBD1 matches 7 bases. CDR1 MNHNS and CDR2 SASEGT come from the germline V gene. V shed 7 bases, J shed 0 bases, and the junction held 5 bases outside the gene matches. The CDR3 is 15 amino acids.

V usage is TRBV18 and J usage is TRBJ2-2, with D possibly TRBD1 on 5 matching bases. V dropped 0 bases and J dropped 7 bases, with 9 bases sitting between them. The V gene's germline CDR1 is KGHSH and CDR2 LQKENI. The CDR3 length is 14 residues. CDR3 in amino acids: CASSPPGANGELFF. The CDR3 region has the DNA TGTGCCAGCTCACCACCAGGGGCGAACGGGGAGCTGTTTTTT.

The V gene is TRBV6-1, the J gene TRBJ2-2; no reliable D call. The germline V gene encodes CDR1 MNHNS and CDR2 SASEGT. Trimming pared 2 bases from V and 7 bases from J, leaving 8 bases between. This CDR3 contains 13 residues. CDR3 sequence reads: CASSEHVVGELFF. The CDR3 DNA sequence: TGTGCCAGCAGTGAACATGTTGTCGGGGAGCTGTTTTTT.